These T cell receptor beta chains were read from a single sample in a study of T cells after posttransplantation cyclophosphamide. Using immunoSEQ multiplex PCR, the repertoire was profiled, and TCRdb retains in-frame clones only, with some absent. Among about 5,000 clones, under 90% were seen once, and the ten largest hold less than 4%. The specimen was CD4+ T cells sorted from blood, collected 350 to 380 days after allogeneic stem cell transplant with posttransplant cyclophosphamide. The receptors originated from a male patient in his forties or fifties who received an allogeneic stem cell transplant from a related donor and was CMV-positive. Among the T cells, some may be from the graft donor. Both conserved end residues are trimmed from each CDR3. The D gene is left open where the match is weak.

ASSMDGTGGNEQF 13 TRBV5-1 TRBD1 TRBJ2-1
ASSRRQGAGTEAF 13 TRBV6-1 TRBD1 TRBJ1-1
ASRGDLAATQY 11 TRBV19 TRBD2 TRBJ2-5
ASSYGLAGIQETQY 14 TRBV6-5 TRBD2 TRBJ2-5
SAMTGKTEAF 10 TRBV29-1 TRBD1 TRBJ1-1
ASSPHWTSGRPLNEQF 16 TRBV11-3 TRBD2 TRBJ2-1
SAEKGTGSYEQY 12 TRBV29-1 TRBD1 TRBJ2-7
AISDRGRGEKLF 12 TRBV10-3 NA TRBJ1-4
ASSHLTGNYPVGQY 14 TRBV4-1 NA TRBJ2-7
ASRTGVGAF 9 TRBV6-1 NA TRBJ1-1
ASSPGLASGELF 12 TRBV11-1 TRBD2 TRBJ2-2
ASSFRPGQGRTEQY 14 TRBV28 TRBD1 TRBJ2-7
ASSEPGLARETQY 13 TRBV10-2 TRBD2 TRBJ2-5
ASSLTRVGTDTQY 13 TRBV5-4 NA TRBJ2-3
ASSRAGDSRTEAF 13 TRBV11-3 NA TRBJ1-1
ASSESTGGGFEKLF 14 TRBV2 TRBD1 TRBJ1-4
ASSLAASGASYEQY 14 TRBV7-2 NA TRBJ2-7
ASSAVRGYEQY 11 TRBV7-2 NA TRBJ2-7
ASSLDPGAPETQY 13 TRBV5-1 NA TRBJ2-5
ASSESTAGDTIY 12 TRBV6-1 NA TRBJ1-3
ASSIRDTGSTDTQY 14 TRBV9 NA TRBJ2-3
ASSTHRGRASYEQY 14 TRBV11-2 TRBD1 TRBJ2-7
ASSGGTGYRYGYT 13 TRBV5-8 NA TRBJ1-2
ATRPWTGAVTDTQY 14 TRBV10-3 TRBD1 TRBJ2-3
ASSSPGLGYAKNIQY 15 TRBV27 NA TRBJ2-4
ASSLWLAEGKTQY 13 TRBV7-2 TRBD2 TRBJ2-5
ASSLQGGYQPQH 12 TRBV7-2 TRBD1 TRBJ1-5
ASSPVDRSGTEAF 13 TRBV19 TRBD1 TRBJ1-1
AGRIGTVNQPQH 12 TRBV2 TRBD1 TRBJ1-5
ASSQEGGTGDSPLH 14 TRBV4-3 TRBD1 TRBJ1-6
ASSIWTGGDQETQY 14 TRBV19 TRBD1 TRBJ2-5
ASSLAQALGTGELF 14 TRBV7-2 NA TRBJ2-2
ASSKDEVRDTGELF 14 TRBV21-1 NA TRBJ2-2
ASSLTGTNTGELF 13 TRBV18 TRBD1 TRBJ2-2
SAMRQLYGYT 10 TRBV29-1 NA TRBJ1-2
ASSSSGLVSIGQY 13 TRBV5-1 TRBD2 TRBJ2-7
ASSDSSETQY 10 TRBV18 NA TRBJ2-5
SVELAVLAF 9 TRBV29-1 NA TRBJ1-1
ASSQVSREKLF 11 TRBV6-5 NA TRBJ1-4
ASSATTGLYTEAF 13 TRBV7-2 TRBD1 TRBJ1-1